The TCR beta chain under discussion was sequenced for a study of beta chain features in type 1 diabetes (dated by TCRdb to about 2018). Regarding the complete study: Mean age, gender distribution, total cell number and subset yield did not differ between patients and healthy donors. A total of about 99,000,000 sorted cells were examined across all samples, and RNA yield correlated strongly with the number of cells per subset. Whereas all 28 donors provided naive and central memory subsets, regulatory and stem cell-like memory subsets were isolated from just 8 patients and about 8 healthy donors. The study compared TCRB repertoires of sorted circulating CD4+ T cell subsets between recently diagnosed type 1 diabetes patients and matched healthy donors. Points the paper makes about the study in general: Naive, central memory and regulatory TCRB repertoires appeared to be more alike among patients than among healthy donors. Sequencing cDNA rather than genomic DNA could over-represent highly expressing activated cells, although activation and CD3 levels did not differ between groups. Patients with type 1 diabetes made fewer insertions and deleted more nucleotides at VDJ recombination sites, implying thymic rearrangement abnormalities. Type 1 diabetes patients showed a moderate but significant shortening of TCRB CDR3 length in all four CD4+ subsets. Shorter templates might be favored by PCR, yet because patient and control samples were amplified and corrected together, any such skew would affect both groups equally. HLA sub-analyses involved small numbers of individuals, so any influence of HLA type on TCRB rearrangement remained unresolved.

The High Capacity cDNA Reverse Transcription Kit was used to reverse transcribe all of the isolated RNA, meaning that expressed TCRB transcripts were what got sequenced. Deep immunoSEQ sequencing was applied to naive, central memory and regulatory T cell samples, giving an average of approximately 4 million total reads per sample. Sorted cells were lysed in RLT buffer, and RNA was extracted using DNase-treated RNeasy Micro or Mini kits according to cell number. To prevent cross-contamination, every cell subset was processed on its own, while patient and healthy donor samples were processed together. TCRB sequences were amplified from cDNA with the immunoSEQ multiplex PCR, producing 87-bp fragments spanning the CDR3 region. Sequencing of the amplicons was performed on the Illumina HiSeq platform. Per the original workflow: Synthetic template baselines were used to correct PCR bias computationally, reads within Hamming distance 2 were collapsed, and singletons that could not be merged were discarded. Reads were aligned to IMGT to assign V, D and J genes, CDR3 length, and insertions or deletions at six rearrangement sites. Within each subset, clonotype counts were normalized to sorted cell number, after which true diversity and Gini coefficients were computed with the tcR R package. The overlap coefficient, calculated on TCRB nucleotide sequences, was used to measure repertoire sharing. As a proxy for the pre-selection repertoire, out-of-frame TCRB sequences from naive cells were analyzed. The table comes from immuneACCESS by way of TCRdb, which keeps in-frame sequences with V and J called. Part of the clones is missing from these tables; in studies checked, under half for an unresolved V gene and the rest for unknown reasons. The V and J calls and the clone size are those of that table, but D and trimming were determined from the DNA. The sample table shows roughly 500,000 clones, and about an eighth are seen once. Of the sample, roughly 0.046% is held by the ten largest clones.

Of note for this clone: What antigen it recognizes has not been identified. The junction differs from germline at one of its ends, possibly a read error.

Each donor gave one peripheral blood draw, roughly 120 mL on average, collected into heparinised tubes. Using a panel that included CD45RO, CCR7, CD25, CD127, CD95 and CD27, naive, central memory, regulatory and stem cell-like memory CD4+ T cells were sorted on a BD FACSAria II. Purity was above 98% for every sorted population. Right away, PBMCs were isolated by Lymphoprep density gradient centrifugation and were stained directly, with no culture step. So that batch effects would be minimized, each experiment stained and sorted samples in pairs, pairing one healthy donor with one patient. The receptor was derived from a woman between 18 and 30 years old in good health. The sequencing sample was made of naive CD4+ T cells from blood. The cell subset or site label, read with the paper, signifies: true naive CD4+ T cells.

The CDR3 protein sequence reads: CSVTPSGGGTDTRYF. The DNA is as follows: TGCAGCGTTACCCCTAGCGGGGGTGGGACAGATACGCGGTATTTT. This sequence uses TRBV29-1 and TRBJ2-3, with 10 central nucleotides matching TRBD2. The CDR3 sequence holds 15 residues, the cysteine and phenylalanine included. Only the CDR3 portion is preserved as DNA: 45 bases, with reading frame beginning at the first base. Looking up the germline V gene yields CDR1 SQVTM and CDR2 ANQGSEA.